What follows are 3 T cell receptor beta chains derived from one specimen sequenced in a study of T cells in women clearing cervical HPV infection. Sequenced by immunoSEQ multiplex PCR; TCRdb stores in-frame clones only, minus some. This sample's table has about 20,000 clones. The specimen was blood buffy coat. Receptors were obtained from a woman between 18 and 70 years old with a cervical HPV16 infection that either progressed to CIN3+ or cleared (not recorded which).

Comments on this clone: The sequence runs out 3 residues before the end of the CDR3; the remainder is reconstructed from the germline J gene. The rearrangement links TRBV10-3 to TRBJ1-5; D unresolved. CDR1 is ENHRY, CDR2 SYGVKD, per germline. V was cut by 5 bases and J by 6 bases, with 8 bases left in between. CDR3 length equals 12 residues. The CDR3 loop is CAISPSSQPQHF. Incomplete CDR3 DNA: TGTGCCATCAGTCCATCTAGTCAGCCC.

As to this clone: The read terminates 3 residues before the CDR3 end, so the remaining end is supplied by the germline J gene. The chain recombines TRBV19 with TRBJ1-1; TRBD1 matches 9 bases. CDR3 length: 13 amino acids. Germline V lookup: CDR1 LNHDA, CDR2 SQIVND (reference sequence). The CDR3 is CASSMGQGHQAFF. The sequenced CDR3 bases are TGTGCCAGTAGTATGGGACAGGGTCATCAA.

As to this clone: The read terminates 3 residues before the CDR3 end, so the remaining end is supplied by the germline J gene. This chain uses TRBV18 with TRBJ2-5, with TRBD2 matching over 9 bases. This CDR3 has 16 amino acids. CDR1 and CDR2 from the germline V gene are KGHSH and LQKENI. The sequenced part of the CDR3 DNA is TGTGCCAGCTCCCCAGTACAGGGGACTAGCACAGATACC. Translation gives CASSPVQGTSTDT. The whole CDR3 protein reads CASSPVQGTSTDTQYF.